Below, one T cell receptor beta chain is given with its context. The antigen remains undetermined. The sample comes from a study of lymphopenia after photon versus proton radiotherapy. Study conclusions and caveats: In patients who died, overall survival fell as post-nadir TCR diversity dropped more. After lymphocyte nadir, photon-treated repertoires showed oligoclonal expansion, especially CD8+ Temra. Under photons, naive T cells and diversity fell while effector/memory populations rose. Better survival with proton therapy was suggested as possible, not demonstrated.

The CDR3 is 14 residues long. Germline lookup yields CDR1 SEHNR and CDR2 FQNEAQ (reference sequence). Deletions cut 1 base from V and 11 bases from J, with 14 bases between. Only in-frame clones appear in the TCRdb table, and some are missing; sequencing was by immunoSEQ multiplex PCR. The sample carries around 20,000 clones, more than 90% recorded once. Sequenced material: peripheral blood, taken from a patient treated with photon-based radiotherapy. This chain connects TRBV7-9 to TRBJ1-4; unclear D gene. This TCR was sampled from a woman between 40 and 50 years old with cholangiocarcinoma. DNA of the CDR3: TGTGCCAGCAGCTTAGAATTAGGCGACCTGAAACTGTTTTTT. This codes for CASSLELGDLKLFF.